This T cell receptor (beta chain) was observed in a study of technical replicates of blood from a handful of donors. The table came from immunoSEQ multiplex PCR; TCRdb's copy has only in-frame clones and leaves some out. The sample yields around 80,000 clones, approximately 92% seen once. The ends were cut back, 3 bases at V and 0 bases at J, with 6 bases in the middle. CDR1 is SQVTM, CDR2 ANQGSEA, per germline. The CDR3 length is 12 residues. The TCR sequence derives from a human donor in good health. Sequencing input: T cells isolated from PBMCs. The chain is built from TRBV29-1 and TRBJ2-7; possibly TRBD1 for D (5 bases). The CDR3 sequence is CSVETDSYEQYF. CDR3 bases: TGCAGCGTTGAGACAGACTCCTACGAGCAGTACTTC.